Presented here are 21 T cell receptor beta chains from one specimen sequenced in a study of graft-versus-host responses after intestinal transplantation. Their target antigens are unknown. The table came from immunoSEQ multiplex PCR; TCRdb's copy has only in-frame clones and leaves some out. The table has over 40,000 clones, roughly 95% seen once. This sample comprised unstimulated CD8+ T cells sorted from spleen or lymph node cells, obtained before transplant. These receptors all come from a human donor who was the organ donor for an intestinal transplant.

The V call is TRBV6-1, the J call TRBJ1-1; a weak D match, TRBD1 (5 bases). V was cut by 0 bases and J by 5 bases, with 19 bases left in between. The CDR3 is 17 amino acids. Germline V gene lookup returns CDR1 MNHNS and CDR2 SASEGT. The DNA for the CDR3 is TGTGCCAGCAGTGAAGCCAGGGCAGGAGGTAGGAAAACTGAAGCTTTCTTT. It is translated as CASSEARAGGRKTEAFF.

The chain has TRBV11-2 and TRBJ1-1; the D is unclear. The CDR3 has 14 residues. V shed 0 bases and J shed 4 bases, with 9 bases lying between them. The germline V gene encodes CDR1 SGHAT and CDR2 FQNNGV. The CDR3 region is CASSLEGRSTEAFF. The CDR3 DNA sequence: TGTGCCAGCAGCTTAGAGGGGAGATCCACTGAAGCTTTCTTT.

This chain joins TRBV4-1 and TRBJ2-5, with 8 bases lining up with TRBD1. CDR3 length: 13 residues. In germline, CDR1 is MGHRA, CDR2 YSYEKL. The V and J ends lost 1 base and 5 bases, in that order; junction bases with no gene match: 0. CDR3 nucleotide sequence: TGCGCCAGCAGCCAAGGACAGGGGGAGACCCAGTACTTC. Protein sequence: CASSQGQGETQYF.

V is TRBV7-9 and J is TRBJ1-6, with D maybe TRBD1 (5 bases). The CDR3 consists of 15 residues. The ends were cut back, 4 bases at V and 7 bases at J, with 14 bases in the middle. Germline V lookup: CDR1 SEHNR, CDR2 FQNEAQ (reference sequence). DNA of the CDR3: TGTGCCAGCAGCTCGACTACCGGGGCAAATTCACCCCTCCACTTT. Amino acid sequence: CASSSTTGANSPLHF.

This clone was found once. J is TRBJ2-5 and V is TRBV2, with 10 bases lining up with TRBD2. The CDR3 is 14 amino acids. From germline, CDR1 is SNHLY and CDR2 FYNNEI. V was clipped by 6 bases and J by 5 bases; unmatched bases: 6. Here the CDR3 reads CASRERGGWETQYF. DNA for the CDR3: TGTGCCAGCAGGGAGCGGGGGGGCTGGGAGACCCAGTACTTC.

V gene TRBV7-9 combines with J gene TRBJ2-1, with D hard to call. The CDR3 sequence is 12 residues long. Germline values: CDR1 SEHNR, CDR2 FQNEAQ (reference sequence). The germline V and J ends were trimmed by 5 bases and 8 bases, with 10 bases remaining between them. The CDR3 DNA reads as TGTGCCAGCAGCCCCCCATACGATGAGCAGTTCTTC. Amino acids: CASSPPYDEQFF. The variable domain in full, completed from reference TRBV7-9 and TRBJ2-1, reads DTGVSQNPRHKITKRGQNVTFRCDPISEHNRLYWYRQTLGQGPEFLTYFQNEAQLEKSRLLSDRFSAERPKGSFSTLEIQRTEQGDSAMYLCASSPPYDEQFFGPGTRLTVL.

The chain has TRBV9 and TRBJ2-2; no clear D. Germline V gene data show CDR1 as SGDLS and CDR2 as YYNGEE. Trimming took 1 base from V and 3 from J, leaving 10 bases between them. The CDR3 covers 15 residues. The CDR3 bases are TGTGCCAGCAGCGTAAGTCGTCGGGACACCGGGGAGCTGTTTTTT. Amino acid sequence: CASSVSRRDTGELFF.

The rearrangement joins TRBV15 to TRBJ2-1, with TRBD1 matching over 9 bases. Trimming at V came to 3 bases and at J to 2 bases, leaving 5 bases not matched to a gene. CDR3 size: 16 residues. The germline CDR1 and CDR2 sequences are LNHNV and YYDKDF (reference sequence). In nucleotides, the CDR3 is TGTGCCACCAGCAGTGAAAGGACAGGGGCCTACAATGAGCAGTTCTTC. The encoded protein is CATSSERTGAYNEQFF.

The chain has TRBV14 and TRBJ2-1; 7 bases line up with TRBD2. This CDR3 region has 16 residues. V shed 1 base and J 9 bases; nucleotides not matched to a gene: 12. Germline V lookup: CDR1 SGHDN, CDR2 FVKESK. In DNA, the CDR3 is TGTGCCAGCAGCCAAGTTCGGGGGGTCCATTCGTTTGAGCAGTTCTTC. Translation gives CASSQVRGVHSFEQFF.

The table lists this clone with a count of one. The rearrangement links TRBV5-6 to TRBJ1-1; D possibly corresponds to TRBD1 (5 bases). V was trimmed by 2 bases and J by 6 bases, leaving 20 bases between them. Germline CDR1 reads SGHDT; CDR2 reads YYEEEE. The CDR3 is 16 residues long. In nucleotides, the CDR3 is TGTGCCAGCAGCTTCCCCCCGGGGGGAGGGCCACCTGAAGCTTTCTTT. This sequence encodes CASSFPPGGGPPEAFF. Combining the CDR3 with reference TRBV5-6 and TRBJ1-1 gives the whole variable domain DAGVTQSPTHLIKTRGQQVTLRCSPKSGHDTVSWYQQALGQGPQFIFQYYEEEERQRGNFPDRFSGHQFPNYSSELNVNALLLGDSALYLCASSFPPGGGPPEAFFGQGTRLTVV.

This sequence joins TRBV5-8 and TRBJ2-3; 11 nucleotides match TRBD2. V shed 0 bases, J shed 2 bases, and the junction held 5 bases outside the gene matches. CDR1 and CDR2 from the germline V gene are SGHTS and YDEGEE. CDR3 length: 17 amino acids. Here the CDR3 reads CASSLGVAGGITDTQYF. The DNA for the CDR3 is TGTGCCAGCAGCTTGGGTGTAGCGGGGGGGATCACAGATACGCAGTATTTT.

As for this clone: Compared with germline, one end of the junction differs, possibly owing to a read error. The chain has TRBV4-3 and TRBJ1-2; D is unresolved. CDR1 and CDR2 from the germline V gene are LGHNA and YSLEER. This CDR3 region has 17 residues. CDR3 sequence (DNA): TGCGCCAGCGGCCAAGAGCCCACAAACCCTGCGTTCTATGGCTACACCTTC. Translating it yields CASGQEPTNPAFYGYTF.

This chain connects TRBV29-1 to TRBJ2-1; 8 nucleotides line up with TRBD2. V dropped 2 bases and J dropped 4; count of bases not matched to a gene: 10. This CDR3 region has 16 residues. Germline loops: CDR1 SQVTM, CDR2 ANQGSEA. CDR3 nucleotides: TGCAGCGTTGAACTCGTTACTAGCGGACGATACAATGAGCAGTTCTTC. It specifies CSVELVTSGRYNEQFF.

J is TRBJ2-5 and V is TRBV7-8; 7 nucleotides agree with TRBD2. Trimming took 2 bases from V and 2 from J; bases not matched to a gene: 14. The CDR3 is made up of 18 amino acids. CDR1 and CDR2 (germline): SGHVS, FQNEAQ. The CDR3 is CASSLYLGAGSLQETQYF. The CDR3 nucleotides are TGTGCCAGCAGCTTATATCTAGGAGCGGGGTCACTACAAGAGACCCAGTACTTC.

Here the CDR3 reads CASSFSYRGYDETQYF. The CDR3 region has the DNA TGCGCCAGCAGCTTTTCTTACAGGGGGTACGACGAGACCCAGTACTTC. The chain couples TRBV5-1 to TRBJ2-5; 8 bases agree with TRBD1. The CDR3 has 16 amino acids. Trimming took 2 bases from V and 5 from J; bases not matched to a gene: 11. Germline-derived CDR1 and CDR2 are SGHRS and YFSETQ.

CDR3 protein: CASGPTGQIYGYTF. The CDR3 DNA reads as TGTGCCAGCGGGCCCACAGGACAGATCTATGGCTACACCTTC. The V gene is TRBV27, the J gene TRBJ1-2; tentative D call: TRBD1 (6 bases). The CDR3 sequence is 14 residues long. Per germline, CDR1 MNHEY and CDR2 SMNVEV (reference sequence). Trimming pared 8 bases from V and 4 bases from J, leaving 17 bases between.

This clone was detected a few times. The chain employs TRBV29-1 and TRBJ2-7; D is perhaps TRBD2 (7 bases). Germline CDR1 and CDR2: SQVTM and ANQGSEA. Trimming shortened V by 4 bases and J by 1 base, and 11 bases separated the two germline ends. The CDR3 has 13 amino acids. CDR3 amino acids: CSVGGGWSYEQYF. Written as DNA, the CDR3 is TGCAGCGTTGGGGGGGGCTGGTCCTACGAGCAGTACTTC.

The CDR3 DNA is TGTGCCAGCAGCATCCAAGGGAGGAGGGGGAACACCGGGGAGCTGTTTTTT. It yields the protein CASSIQGRRGNTGELFF. This chain joins TRBV9 and TRBJ2-2; D is possibly TRBD2 (6 bases). This CDR3 spans 17 amino acids. Trimming left V 4 bases short and J 1 base short, with 17 bases between. Germline assignment: CDR1 SGDLS and CDR2 YYNGEE.

The V call is TRBV7-9, the J call TRBJ2-5; TRBD1 matches 8 bases. Matching the DNA end better, TRBJ2-7 makes the J call doubtful. The germline V gene has CDR1 SEHNR and CDR2 FQNEAQ (reference sequence). The CDR3 contains 13 residues. The CDR3 loop is CASSPAGGTEQYF. The CDR3 coding sequence is TGTGCCAGCAGCCCCGCAGGGGGCACCGAGCAGTACTTC.

The rearrangement uses TRBV5-4 and TRBJ2-1; 10 bases are shared with TRBD2. This CDR3 is 15 amino acids long. Germline CDR1 and CDR2: SGHNT and YYREEE (reference sequence). V was clipped by 0 bases and J by 5 bases; unmatched bases: 2. The DNA of the CDR3 is TGTGCCAGCAGCTTGGTGAGCGGGGGGGACAATGAGCAGTTCTTC. The encoded protein is CASSLVSGGDNEQFF.

The chain uses TRBV29-1 and TRBJ2-1; 8 bases are shared with TRBD1. Trimming took 6 bases from V and 1 from J; bases not matched to a gene: 11. The CDR3 sequence is 16 residues long. Germline lookup yields CDR1 SQVTM and CDR2 ANQGSEA. CDR3 coding DNA: TGCAGCGTCCAATTCTCCCACAGGGGGTCCTACAATGAGCAGTTCTTC. Translating gives CSVQFSHRGSYNEQFF.